The sequence of this TCR beta chain was determined in a study of a mutant IDH1 vaccine in newly diagnosed glioma. As for the study in general: Previous treatment comprised radiotherapy, temozolomide, or both, mostly both.

As for time point: week 23, last vaccination. Each dose of the vaccine consisted of 300 ug of mutant IDH1 20-mer peptide, with topical imiquimod. This clone appeared a few times. Its matching antigen is unknown. TCRdb's table, derived via immunoSEQ multiplex PCR, lists solely in-frame clones and lacks some. The table includes 75,000 to 80,000 clones, 75% to 90% detected once. Trimming removed 5 bases at V and 4 bases at J, with 17 bases between. Germline lookup yields CDR1 SGHVS and CDR2 FNYEAQ. This CDR3 is 15 amino acids long. The chain employs TRBV7-6 and TRBJ2-5; a possible D gene is TRBD1 (6 bases). The sequences come from PBMCs, collected from a glioma patient whose treatment included an IDH1 peptide vaccine. The clonotype comes from a woman aged 50 to 60 with glioma. The CDR3 loop reads CASSVTGRVGETQYF. Here the CDR3 DNA reads TGTGCCAGCAGCGTGACAGGTCGGGTGGGAGAGACCCAGTACTTC.